The 23 T cell receptor beta chains listed next were all sequenced from one sample in a study of blood T cell repertoires in COVID-19. The method was immunoSEQ multiplex PCR; TCRdb's version includes in-frame clones alone and lacks a portion of them. This table has roughly 200,000 clones, about 81% appearing once. The source material was peripheral blood. The receptors come from a woman aged 55-69 years with COVID-19, enrolled during active disease.

The gene calls are TRBV29-1 and TRBJ2-7, with 12 positions matching TRBD2. The CDR3 covers 15 residues. The J segment lost 6 bases and the V segment lost 6 bases, leaving 12 bases of the junction unmatched. Germline-derived CDR1 and CDR2 are SQVTM and ANQGSEA. CDR3 sequence (DNA): TGCAGCGTGACTGGGACTAGCGGGCCTGTGGCCGAGCAGTACTTC. Protein product: CSVTGTSGPVAEQYF.

The CDR3 DNA reads as TGTGCCAGCAGTTTATCGGCCGGAGGGCCACCATTCTACGAGCAGTACGTC. Translated, it gives CASSLSAGGPPFYEQYV. V gene TRBV27 combines with J gene TRBJ2-7; D is possibly TRBD2 (6 bases). Germline-derived CDR1 and CDR2 are MNHEY and SMNVEV (reference sequence). The CDR3 length is 17 residues. V shed 0 bases and J shed 3 bases, with 18 bases lying between them.

This clone was seen more than once but under ten times. V and J are TRBV5-1 and TRBJ2-1; maybe TRBD2 (6 bases). CDR1 and CDR2 from the germline V gene are SGHRS and YFSETQ. Trimming left V 4 bases short and J 8 bases short, with 7 bases between. The CDR3 sequence is 11 residues long. DNA for the CDR3: TGCGCCAGCAGCCGGAGGGATGAGCAGTTCTTC. Residues: CASSRRDEQFF.

The V gene is TRBV3-1 (or the pseudogene TRBV3-2), the J gene TRBJ1-2; D gene ambiguous. CDR1 is LGHDT, CDR2 YNNKEL, per germline (reference sequence). Trimming left V 0 bases short and J 5 bases short, with 10 bases between. The CDR3 contains 14 residues. DNA of the CDR3: TGTGCCAGCAGCCAAGACGACAAACATTATGGCTACACCTTC. Translating it yields CASSQDDKHYGYTF.

The sample holds one count of this clone. The chain uses TRBV4-3 and TRBJ2-7; 8 nucleotides align to TRBD1. CDR1 is LGHNA, CDR2 YSLEER, per germline. V shed 3 bases and J 6 bases; nucleotides not matched to a gene: 4. There are 13 residues in the CDR3. CDR3 DNA sequence: TGCGCCAGCAGCCAGTGGACAGGGCGCGAGCAGTACTTC. This translates into CASSQWTGREQYF.

This clone was found once. The chain is built from TRBV7-6 and TRBJ2-1, with 10 bases matching TRBD2. V lost 2 bases to trimming and J lost 5 bases; unmatched junction nucleotides: 15. The CDR3 is made up of 19 amino acids. Germline assignment: CDR1 SGHVS and CDR2 FNYEAQ. The CDR3 DNA reads TGTGCCAGCAGCTTAAGGCTGGCTTCCCCACTAGCGGGGCACAATGAGCAGTTCTTC. It encodes CASSLRLASPLAGHNEQFF.

The chain uses TRBV9 and TRBJ1-2, with TRBD1 as a possible D gene (5 bases). V was pared by 0 bases and J by 8 bases, with 11 bases between. Germline V CDR1 and CDR2: SGDLS, YYNGEE. The CDR3 has 13 residues. This CDR3 is CASSVAAGYGYTF. CDR3 nucleotides: TGTGCCAGCAGCGTAGCGGCAGGGTACGGCTACACCTTC.

The chain joins TRBV21-1 to TRBJ1-1. TRBV21-1 corresponds to a pseudogene. The CDR3 runs to 12 residues. CDR3 nucleotides: TGTGCCAGCAGCAAAGTGGTAGGAGGAGCTTTCTTT. This gives the protein CASSKVVGGAFF.

V is TRBV7-3 and J is TRBJ2-1; weak D call: TRBD2 (7 bases). There are 16 residues in the CDR3. The germline CDR1 and CDR2 sequences are SGHTA and FQGTGA. The V end was cut by 4 bases, the J end by 2 bases, with 15 bases between. CDR3 sequence reads: CASSSGGPGPYNEQFF. CDR3 coding DNA: TGTGCCAGCAGCTCCGGGGGGCCTGGGCCCTACAATGAGCAGTTCTTC.

CDR3 in DNA: TGTGCCAGTAGTACCCGACAGGGAGGAAATCAGCCCCAGCATTTT. Translation gives CASSTRQGGNQPQHF. The chain is built from TRBV19 and TRBJ1-5, with TRBD1 matching over 7 bases. Unmatched junction bases numbered 7, after V lost 4 bases and J lost 4 bases. The CDR3 covers 15 residues. Germline-derived CDR1 and CDR2 are LNHDA and SQIVND (reference sequence). Based on the CDR3 plus reference TRBV19 and TRBJ1-5, the full variable domain is DGGITQSPKYLFRKEGQNVTLSCEQNLNHDAMYWYRQDPGQGLRLIYYSQIVNDFQKGDIAEGYSVSREKKESFPLTVTSAQKNPTAFYLCASSTRQGGNQPQHFGDGTRLSIL.

This chain joins TRBV27 and TRBJ1-1, with D hard to call. This CDR3 contains 13 residues. Germline CDR1 and CDR2: MNHEY and SMNVEV (reference sequence). Trimming took 5 bases from V and 4 from J, leaving 11 bases between them. CDR3 loop: CASSQRGGTEAFF. CDR3 coding DNA: TGTGCCAGCAGTCAGCGGGGTGGCACTGAAGCTTTCTTT.

The genes are TRBV7-3 and TRBJ2-2, with 8 bases matching TRBD2. With V trimmed by 5 bases and J by 0 bases, 8 bases remained unmatched. Germline-derived CDR1 and CDR2 are SGHTA and FQGTGA. CDR3 length: 17 amino acids. DNA of the CDR3: TGTGCCAGCAGCCACGGGGCTAGCGGGTCGAACACCGGGGAGCTGTTTTTT. Residues: CASSHGASGSNTGELFF.

This chain joins TRBV28 and TRBJ2-7, with D perhaps TRBD2 (6 bases). This CDR3 is 14 amino acids long. The V gene lost 6 bases and the J gene lost 3 bases, with 15 bases spanning the gap. Germline-derived CDR1 and CDR2 are MDHEN and SYDVKM. The CDR3 reads CASREDYGGYEQYF. The CDR3 nucleotides read TGTGCCAGCAGGGAGGACTATGGGGGCTACGAGCAGTACTTC. Full variable domain (rest looked up from reference TRBV28 and TRBJ2-7): DVKVTQSSRYLVKRTGEKVFLECVQDMDHENMFWYRQDPGLGLRLIYFSYDVKMKEKGDIPEGYSVSREKKERFSLILESASTNQTSMYLCASREDYGGYEQYFGPGTRLTVT.

The chain employs TRBV4-1 and TRBJ2-5, with 11 bases aligning to TRBD2. Germline values: CDR1 MGHRA, CDR2 YSYEKL. V was pared by 3 bases and J by 4 bases, with 7 bases of the junction left unmatched. The CDR3 has 16 amino acids. In DNA form, the CDR3 reads TGCGCCAGCAGCCAGGATATAGCGGGGGGGCTAGAGACCCAGTACTTC. Translation gives CASSQDIAGGLETQYF.

The table lists this clone with a count of one. The chain has TRBV6-5 and TRBJ1-2, with no clear D. Germline loops: CDR1 MNHEY, CDR2 SVGAGI. The ends were cut back, 8 bases at V and 0 bases at J, with 16 bases in the middle. CDR3 length equals 15 residues. For the CDR3, the DNA is TGTGCCAGCCGGACTTATGGAGTATCTAACTATGGCTACACCTTC. Its translation: CASRTYGVSNYGYTF.

The chain links TRBV3-1 (or the pseudogene TRBV3-2) to TRBJ2-1, with D possibly being TRBD2 (6 bases). The V and J ends lost 0 bases and 7 bases respectively, with 13 bases between them. In germline, CDR1 is LGHDT, CDR2 YNNKEL (reference sequence). The CDR3 extends over 15 amino acids. The CDR3 loop reads CASSQERRGRNEQFF. DNA of the CDR3: TGTGCCAGCAGCCAAGAGAGGAGGGGTCGGAATGAGCAGTTCTTC.

V and J are TRBV2 and TRBJ2-1, with 10 bases fitting TRBD1. The ends lost 8 bases at V and 3 bases at J; junction bases unmatched: 1. The CDR3 runs to 13 residues. CDR1 is SNHLY, CDR2 FYNNEI, per germline. CDR3 sequence (DNA): TGTGCCAGCGGGACAGGGGTCTACAATGAGCAGTTCTTC. Its protein is CASGTGVYNEQFF.

This chain uses TRBV9 with TRBJ2-7, with D perhaps matching TRBD1 (6 bases). Germline assignment: CDR1 SGDLS and CDR2 YYNGEE. The CDR3 consists of 15 residues. V dropped 0 bases and J dropped 2 bases, with 12 bases sitting between them. CDR3 in DNA: TGTGCCAGCAGCGTAGGGGCAGGGGCTACCTACGAGCAGTACTTC. It codes for CASSVGAGATYEQYF.

The chain combines TRBV12-3 or TRBV12-4 with TRBJ1-6; TRBD1 is a possible D gene (5 bases). Trimming took 1 base from V and 8 from J, leaving 6 bases between them. This CDR3 contains 13 residues. This CDR3 reads CASSLGRDSPLHF. As DNA, the CDR3 is TGTGCCAGCAGTTTAGGCAGGGATTCACCCCTCCACTTT.

The chain has TRBV4-1 and TRBJ2-4, with 7 nucleotides matching TRBD1. The CDR3 is made up of 15 amino acids. CDR1 and CDR2 (germline): MGHRA, YSYEKL. With 4 bases clipped from V and 8 bases from J, the junction kept 11 bases outside the gene matches. The chain's CDR3 is CASSPPVTGVDIQYF. The CDR3 coding sequence is TGCGCCAGCAGCCCCCCTGTCACAGGGGTGGACATTCAGTACTTC.

The rearrangement uses TRBV19 and TRBJ2-1, with 14 positions matching TRBD2. The germline V gene has CDR1 LNHDA and CDR2 SQIVND (reference sequence). The CDR3 runs to 19 residues. Trimming removed 5 bases from V and 0 bases from J; junction bases left unmatched: 9. CDR3 residues: CASSPSGLAGARSYNEQFF. CDR3 sequence (DNA): TGTGCCAGTAGTCCCTCGGGACTAGCGGGAGCCCGCTCCTACAATGAGCAGTTCTTC.

The V call is TRBV19, the J call TRBJ1-6; no clear D. Germline-derived CDR1 and CDR2 are LNHDA and SQIVND (reference sequence). The CDR3 loop spans 16 amino acids. V dropped 5 bases and J dropped 0 bases, with 11 bases sitting between them. CDR3 nucleotide sequence: TGTGCCAGTAGTCCACAACAGAGCTCCTATAATTCACCCCTCCACTTT. It specifies CASSPQQSSYNSPLHF.

This clone was seen a single time. The V and J genes are TRBV7-9 and TRBJ2-5; 7 positions match TRBD2. There are 14 residues in the CDR3. Trimming cost V 3 bases and J 2 bases; bases outside gene matches: 3. The germline V gene encodes CDR1 SEHNR and CDR2 FQNEAQ (reference sequence). The CDR3 DNA sequence: TGTGCCAGCAGCTTTACTAGCGCTCAAGAGACCCAGTACTTC. It yields the protein CASSFTSAQETQYF.